Listed below are T cell receptor beta chains from one sample, sequenced in a study of T cells in tumors after PD-1 blockade. The assay was immunoSEQ multiplex PCR, and TCRdb's table has in-frame clones only and misses some. The sample contains about 13,000 clones, about three fifths of which appear only once. This specimen consisted of tumor tissue, obtained before anti-PD-1 treatment. These receptors were taken from a human donor with cutaneous squamous cell carcinoma. Both conserved end residues are part of each CDR3. D genes are given only for firm matches. Size is omitted from some rows. Given values are once, few, many or a class for expanded clones.

>TRBV5-5|TRBD1|TRBJ1-4|NA
TGTGCCAGCAGCGCACCGGGACAGGGAATTGAAAAACTGTTTTTT
CASSAPGQGIEKLFF
>TRBV5-6|NA|TRBJ1-6|once
TGTGCCAGCAGCTTGAACAGGAACTATAATTCACCCCTCCACTTT
CASSLNRNYNSPLHF
>TRBV20-1|TRBD1|TRBJ2-7|once
TGCAGTGCTAGTCCAGGGGGCGTCTCCTACGAGCAGTACTTC
CSASPGGVSYEQYF
>TRBV28|NA|TRBJ1-1|NA
TGTGCCAGCAGATTGCCGGGGGTGAACACTGAAGCTTTCTTT
CASRLPGVNTEAFF
>TRBV7-9|NA|TRBJ2-3|NA
TGTGCCAGCAGCACTGAGAGGGGGGCGAGCACAGATACGCAGTATTTT
CASSTERGASTDTQYF
>TRBV27|NA|TRBJ2-3|NA
TGTGCCAGCAGTCCCATTGCCGTTGCAGATACGCAGTATTTT
CASSPIAVADTQYF
>TRBV6-1|NA|TRBJ1-1|NA
TGTGCCAGCAGTGAAAAGTCTGAAGCTTTCTTT
CASSEKSEAFF
>TRBV11-3|NA|TRBJ2-3|NA
TGTGCCAGCAGCTTAGGGGCCGGGACACGCACAGATACGCAGTATTTT
CASSLGAGTRTDTQYF
>TRBV5-1|NA|TRBJ2-5|NA
TGCGCCAGCAGACCTGGGAGCGGGGAGACCCAGTACTTC
CASRPGSGETQYF
>TRBV14|NA|TRBJ2-7|NA
TGTGCCAGCAGCCATCCATTAAGCGAGCAGTACTTC
CASSHPLSEQYF
>TRBV10-2|NA|TRBJ1-1|NA
TGCGCCAGCAGTGAGTCGATAGGGGTTAAGGCTGAAGCTTTCTTT
CASSESIGVKAEAFF
>TRBV6-5|NA|TRBJ1-4|NA
TGTGCCAGCAGACCCGATCAGGCCTGGCATGAAAAACTGTTTTTT
CASRPDQAWHEKLFF
>TRBV5-6|NA|TRBJ2-2|NA
TGTGCCAGCAGCTTAGGACGGCTAACGAACACCGGGGAGCTGTTTTTT
CASSLGRLTNTGELFF
>TRBV14|TRBD1|TRBJ2-5|once
TGTGCCAGCAGCCAAGATCCCAGGGGGCTTGAGACCCAGTACTTC
CASSQDPRGLETQYF
>TRBV27|NA|TRBJ1-5|NA
TGTGCCAGCAGTTTGGACAGTAATCAGCCCCAGCATTTT
CASSLDSNQPQHF
>TRBV19|TRBD1|TRBJ2-7|NA
TGTGCCAGTAGTAACCCGGGACAGGGTTACGAGCAGTACTTC
CASSNPGQGYEQYF
>TRBV18|TRBD2|TRBJ2-2|once
TGTGCCAGCTCACCGTCGAGGACTAGCGGGAGCGGGGAGCTGTTTTTT
CASSPSRTSGSGELFF
>TRBV7-8|NA|TRBJ1-4|NA
TGTGCCAGCAGCTCCGGGTCCCCCGTTGCAACTAATGAAAAACTGTTTTTT
CASSSGSPVATNEKLFF
>TRBV7-2|NA|TRBJ2-1|NA
TGTGCCAGCAGCTTTGGGATGGGGGGCAATGAGCAGTTCTTC
CASSFGMGGNEQFF
>TRBV3-1/TRBV3-2|TRBD2|TRBJ2-1|NA
TGTGCCAGCAGCCGGTTTAGCGGGGGGAGCTCCTACAATGAGCAGTTCTTC
CASSRFSGGSSYNEQFF
>TRBV11-1|NA|TRBJ2-7|few
TGTGCCAGCAGCCTGACACGACCCTACGAGCAGTACTTC
CASSLTRPYEQYF
>TRBV15|NA|TRBJ2-3|NA
TGTGCCACCAGCAGAGGGAGGGTAGATACGCAGTATTTT
CATSRGRVDTQYF
>TRBV7-8|NA|TRBJ1-5|NA
TGTGCCAGCAGCTTACTCAACACGGGGGGCAATCAGCCCCAGCATTTT
CASSLLNTGGNQPQHF
>TRBV19|NA|TRBJ1-5|NA
TGTGCCAGTAGTATAGACTTCATCGACTTTAGCAATCAGCCCCAGCATTTT
CASSIDFIDFSNQPQHF
>TRBV7-3|NA|TRBJ2-3|NA
TGTGCCAGCAGCTTAAATCAGGGGAGCACAGATACGCAGTATTTT
CASSLNQGSTDTQYF
>TRBV23-1|NA|TRBJ1-1|NA
TGCGCCAGCAGTCGCCCAAGAGGGGTGAACACTGAAGCTTTCTTT
CASSRPRGVNTEAFF
>TRBV10-2|NA|TRBJ1-2|NA
TGCGCCAGCAGTGAGCCCCAGACAGATTATGGCTACACCTTC
CASSEPQTDYGYTF
>TRBV7-8|NA|TRBJ1-1|NA
TGTGCCAGCAGCCCTCCCGGCGCGGGAGCTTTCTTT
CASSPPGAGAFF
>TRBV7-8|NA|TRBJ2-2|NA
TGTGCCAGCAGCTTAGGGTCAGCCGGGGAGCTGTTTTTT
CASSLGSAGELFF
>TRBV6-5|TRBD2|TRBJ2-1|few
TGTGCCAGCAGTTACCTTAGCGGGGGGGCCTGGAATGAGCAGTTCTTC
CASSYLSGGAWNEQFF
>TRBV19|NA|TRBJ1-6|NA
TGTGCCAGTAACTCCTACGGCGGCAGTAATTCACCCCTCCACTTT
CASNSYGGSNSPLHF
>TRBV7-9|TRBD2|TRBJ2-5|NA
TGTGCCAGCAGCTTCTCTTTAGCGGGAGGTGAGACCCAGTACTTC
CASSFSLAGGETQYF
>TRBV9|TRBD1|TRBJ2-7|NA
TGTGCCAGCAGCCCCGGGACAGCAACCTACGAGCAGTACTTC
CASSPGTATYEQYF
>TRBV5-6|NA|TRBJ1-1|NA
TGTGCCAGCAGCTTGTATGGGGGTATGGAAGCTTTCTTT
CASSLYGGMEAFF
>TRBV5-1|TRBD1|TRBJ2-2|NA
TGCGCCAGCAGAACAGGGGAAGCGAACACCGGGGAGCTGTTTTTT
CASRTGEANTGELFF
>TRBV7-9|NA|TRBJ2-5|NA
TGTGCCAGCAGCCGGACAGTAGAAAATGGGGCCCAGTACTTC
CASSRTVENGAQYF
>TRBV5-3|NA|TRBJ1-2|NA
TGTGCCAGAAGCGATCGGACAGCTAACTATGGCTACACCTTC
CARSDRTANYGYTF
>TRBV5-1|NA|TRBJ1-4|NA
TGCGCCAGCAGCTTGGTTGGGGGAGCAACTAATGAAAAACTGTTTTTT
CASSLVGGATNEKLFF
>TRBV10-3|TRBD2|TRBJ2-5|NA
TGTGCCATCAGTGACGGGGGGGAGACCCAGTACTTC
CAISDGGETQYF
>TRBV15|TRBD2|TRBJ2-1|NA
TGTGCCACCAGCAGAGTTCAGGGCGGGAGGAACAATGAGCAGTTCTTC
CATSRVQGGRNNEQFF
>TRBV11-3|NA|TRBJ2-2|NA
TGTGCCAGCACCCGGGGTGGGGGAGACACCGGGGAGCTGTTTTTT
CASTRGGGDTGELFF
>TRBV19|NA|TRBJ2-1|NA
TGTGCCAGTACCCTAGAGGGAGTCTTAAATGAGCAGTTCTTC
CASTLEGVLNEQFF
>TRBV15|NA|TRBJ2-2|NA
TGTGCCACCAGCAGTGGACAAGAGGCGAACACCGGGGAGCTGTTTTTT
CATSSGQEANTGELFF
>TRBV6-6|NA|TRBJ2-7|NA
TGTGCCAGCAGTTACGGGCAGGGTGACGAGCAGTACTTC
CASSYGQGDEQYF
>TRBV5-1|TRBD2|TRBJ2-3|NA
TGCGCCAGCAGCCCTGGGACTAGCGGGGGGGCCGCAGATACGCAGTATTTT
CASSPGTSGGAADTQYF
>TRBV4-2|NA|TRBJ1-1|NA
TGTGCCAGCAGCCAACGGCACGGAGGAAGGGAAAGAAGTGAAGCTTTCTTT
CASSQRHGGRERSEAFF
>TRBV3-1/TRBV3-2|TRBD1|TRBJ1-1|medium-sized
TGTGCCAGCAGCCCCGGACAGGCGAACACTGAAGCTTTCTTT
CASSPGQANTEAFF
>TRBV2|TRBD1|TRBJ2-5|NA
TGTGCCAGCAGCGCGACCTCGACAGGGGGCGGCGAGACCCAGTACTTC
CASSATSTGGGETQYF
>TRBV19|NA|TRBJ2-6|NA
TGTGCCAGTAGTACCTCTGGGGCCAACGTCCTGACTTTC
CASSTSGANVLTF
>TRBV20-1|NA|TRBJ1-1|NA
TGCACTCCGGGGAACACTGAAGCTTTCTTT
CTPGNTEAFF
>TRBV7-9|TRBD1|TRBJ1-3|NA
TGTGCCAGCAGCTTAGAGGACAGGACCTCTGGAAACACCATATATTTT
CASSLEDRTSGNTIYF
>TRBV6-2/TRBV6-3|NA|TRBJ2-1|NA
TGTGCCAGCAGTTATGGGGAATACAATGAGCAGTTCTTC
CASSYGEYNEQFF
>TRBV4-2|NA|TRBJ1-1|NA
TGTGCCAGCAGCCAAGATAGGGGGGGCGAAGGGACTGAAGCTTTCTTT
CASSQDRGGEGTEAFF
>TRBV5-6|NA|TRBJ2-3|NA
TGTGCCAGCAGCTTGGGAGGGGGTCCTGAAGATACGCAGTATTTT
CASSLGGGPEDTQYF
>TRBV21-1|NA|TRBJ2-4|NA
TGTGCCAGCAGCAGTAGCGTGGGACAGGTGGTTCCATTAGCCAAAAACATTCAGTACTTC
CASSSSVGQVVPLAKNIQYF
>TRBV19|TRBD1|TRBJ1-4|NA
TGTGCCGGCAGTAGGACAGGGTATGAAAAACTGTTTTTT
CAGSRTGYEKLFF
>TRBV15|NA|TRBJ2-1|few
TGTGCCACCAGCAGAGATCGGAAGGACAATGAGCAGTTCTTC
CATSRDRKDNEQFF
>TRBV18|TRBD1|TRBJ1-6|NA
TGTGCCAGCTCAGTGGACAGGTATAATTCACCCCTCCACTTT
CASSVDRYNSPLHF